This passage covers 26 T cell receptor beta chains from one sample sequenced in a study of blood T cell repertoires in COVID-19. Generated by immunoSEQ multiplex PCR, the TCRdb table keeps only in-frame clones and is missing some. Of about 210,000 clones listed, roughly 88% are singletons. The source material was peripheral blood. These receptors all stem from a man younger than 35 with active or convalescent COVID-19.

V and J are TRBV5-4 and TRBJ2-7; tentatively, D is TRBD2 (5 bases). CDR1 is SGHNT, CDR2 YYREEE, per germline (reference sequence). The CDR3 is 12 residues long. Trimming took 4 bases from V and 5 from J, leaving 10 bases between them. CDR3 DNA: TGTGCCAGCAGCAAGGCTAGCCACGAGCAGTACTTC. This codes for CASSKASHEQYF.

The chain employs TRBV7-8 and TRBJ2-7, with 8 nucleotides matching TRBD1. CDR1 and CDR2 (germline): SGHVS, FQNEAQ. Trimming at V came to 1 base and at J to 4 bases, leaving 0 bases not matched to a gene. This CDR3 region has 13 residues. CDR3 protein: CASSLGTGYEQYF. The CDR3 DNA follows: TGTGCCAGCAGCTTAGGGACAGGGTACGAGCAGTACTTC.

The gene calls are TRBV24-1 and TRBJ2-5, with D possibly being TRBD1 (6 bases). CDR1 and CDR2 from the germline V gene are KGHDR and SFDVKD. V was pared by 1 base and J by 1 base, with 18 bases between. The CDR3 is 18 amino acids. The CDR3 is CATSDFDSRTDIQETQYF. The CDR3 coding sequence is TGTGCCACCAGTGATTTCGACTCCAGGACAGACATCCAAGAGACCCAGTACTTC.

This sequence joins TRBV12-3 or TRBV12-4 and TRBJ1-1; D might be TRBD1 (6 bases). The CDR3 runs to 13 residues. The V end lost 5 bases, the J end lost 4 bases, and 11 bases lay between the germline ends. Written as DNA, the CDR3 is TGTGCCAGCAGTGTCAGGGGAATCACTGAAGCTTTCTTT. It encodes CASSVRGITEAFF.

This clone appeared a few times. The gene calls are TRBV27 and TRBJ2-1, with TRBD1 matching 7 bases. The CDR3 length is 13 residues. CDR1 and CDR2 (germline): MNHEY, SMNVEV (reference sequence). V gave up 4 bases and J gave up 8 bases; unmatched junction bases: 5. The CDR3 coding sequence is TGTGCCAGCAGTTCCCACAGGGGTGATGAGCAGTTCTTC. This gives the protein CASSSHRGDEQFF.

This clone was detected ten times or more. The V gene is TRBV29-1, the J gene TRBJ1-1, with 8 bases matching TRBD1. The CDR3 has 16 amino acids. CDR1 SQVTM and CDR2 ANQGSEA come from the germline V gene. Trimming took 4 bases from V and 2 from J; bases not matched to a gene: 12. CDR3 sequence reads: CSVVVTGTGFNTEAFF. For the CDR3, the DNA is TGCAGCGTTGTAGTAACGGGGACAGGATTCAACACTGAAGCTTTCTTT.

V usage is TRBV6-2 or TRBV6-3 and J usage is TRBJ2-3; D might be TRBD1 (6 bases). V gave up 0 bases and J gave up 2 bases, with 15 bases separating them. This CDR3 is 17 amino acids long. The V gene's germline CDR1 is MNHEY and CDR2 SVGEGT. The CDR3 protein is CASSYSRTSGATDTQYF. Written as DNA, the CDR3 is TGTGCCAGCAGTTACTCGAGGACCTCAGGGGCCACAGATACGCAGTATTTT.

V gene TRBV7-2 combines with J gene TRBJ2-7, with a tentative D call TRBD2 (7 bases). This CDR3 has 14 amino acids. V lost 6 bases to trimming and J lost 3 bases, with 15 bases between them. Germline assignment: CDR1 SGHTA and CDR2 FQGNSA. CDR3: CASSQGGGDYEQYF. CDR3 in DNA: TGTGCCAGCAGTCAGGGAGGGGGGGACTACGAGCAGTACTTC.

This clone has just one count. The CDR3 sequence is CASSQEWHSSGNTIYF. The CDR3, as DNA: TGTGCCAGCAGCCAAGAATGGCACAGCTCTGGAAACACCATATATTTT. This chain uses TRBV14 with TRBJ1-3, with unresolved D. The germline V gene has CDR1 SGHDN and CDR2 FVKESK. Trimming pared 0 bases from V and 0 bases from J, leaving 9 bases between. The CDR3 totals 16 residues. Full variable domain (outside the CDR3, taken from reference TRBV14 and TRBJ1-3): EAGVTQFPSHSVIEKGQTVTLRCDPISGHDNLYWYRRVMGKEIKFLLHFVKESKQDESGMPNNRFLAERTGGTYSTLKVQPAELEDSGVYFCASSQEWHSSGNTIYFGEGSWLTVV.

The chain uses TRBV19 and TRBJ2-7, with 8 bases matching TRBD1. In germline, CDR1 is LNHDA, CDR2 SQIVND (reference sequence). The CDR3 extends over 14 amino acids. V shed 6 bases, J shed 3 bases, and the junction held 7 bases outside the gene matches. The CDR3 sequence: CASSPTGVFYEQYF. The CDR3 nucleotides are TGTGCCAGTAGCCCGACAGGGGTCTTCTACGAGCAGTACTTC.

The rearrangement uses TRBV4-1 and TRBJ2-7, with 7 bases aligning to TRBD2. Trimming at V came to 4 bases and at J to 3 bases, leaving 12 bases not matched to a gene. Germline CDR1 reads MGHRA; CDR2 reads YSYEKL. This CDR3 region has 16 residues. The CDR3 nucleotides read TGCGCCAGCAGCCTAACGGGGGGACCCTTATTCTACGAGCAGTACTTC. It is translated as CASSLTGGPLFYEQYF.

This clone was observed a handful of times. The V and J genes are TRBV9 and TRBJ2-7; TRBD1 matches at 7 bases. J was trimmed by 2 bases and V by 0 bases; bases with no gene match: 2. The CDR3 contains 14 residues. Germline V gives CDR1 SGDLS, CDR2 YYNGEE. CDR3 loop: CASSVEGAPYEQYF. For the CDR3, the DNA is TGTGCCAGCAGCGTAGAGGGGGCCCCCTACGAGCAGTACTTC.

The chain has TRBV27 and TRBJ2-7; the D gene is possibly TRBD1 (6 bases). The CDR3 totals 17 residues. The germline V and J ends were trimmed by 3 bases and 2 bases, with 20 bases remaining between them. Germline CDR1 is MNHEY and CDR2 is SMNVEV (reference sequence). CDR3 amino acids: CASSLSTGHYSAYEQYF. CDR3 bases: TGTGCCAGCAGTTTGTCAACAGGGCACTACTCCGCCTACGAGCAGTACTTC.

The J gene is TRBJ2-5, the V gene TRBV6-5, with D unclear. Trimming pared 0 bases from V and 5 bases from J, leaving 4 bases between. Germline-derived CDR1 and CDR2 are MNHEY and SVGAGI. This CDR3 comprises 12 residues. The chain's CDR3 is CASSYSRETQYF. The CDR3 nucleotides are TGTGCCAGCAGTTACTCGCGGGAGACCCAGTACTTC.

As DNA, the CDR3 is TGTGCCAGCAGTGAAGAATATCAAGAGACCCAGTACTTC. It codes for CASSEEYQETQYF. The chain recombines TRBV2 with TRBJ2-5; the D is unclear. Trimming removed 1 base at V and 2 bases at J, with 5 bases between. The CDR3 contains 13 residues. Looked up from germline, CDR1 is SNHLY and CDR2 is FYNNEI.

This clone was recorded once. The chain joins TRBV25-1 to TRBJ2-2; 7 bases fit TRBD1. The CDR3 spans 14 residues. With 6 bases clipped from V and 3 bases from J, the junction kept 4 bases outside the gene matches. In germline, CDR1 is MGHDK, CDR2 SYGVNS. The CDR3 loop reads CASSPQGDTGELFF. The CDR3 region has the DNA TGTGCCAGCAGCCCCCAGGGGGACACCGGGGAGCTGTTTTTT.

The chain joins TRBV10-1 to TRBJ2-7, with D perhaps matching TRBD1 (6 bases). Per the germline V gene, CDR1 is WNHNN and CDR2 is SYGVQD (reference sequence). The CDR3 is 13 residues long. The germline V and J ends were trimmed by 5 bases and 9 bases, with 17 bases remaining between them. CDR3 residues: CASSQTGPPGQYF. Written as DNA, the CDR3 is TGCGCCAGCAGTCAGACAGGCCCACCAGGGCAGTACTTC.

The chain employs TRBV15 and TRBJ2-2; 7 bases are shared with TRBD1. Per the germline V gene, CDR1 is LNHNV and CDR2 is YYDKDF (reference sequence). V gave up 5 bases and J gave up 6 bases; unmatched junction bases: 3. The CDR3 extends over 13 amino acids. CDR3 protein: CATSDRDAGELFF. In DNA form, the CDR3 reads TGTGCCACCAGCGACAGGGACGCCGGGGAGCTGTTTTTT.

The chain uses TRBV6-2 or TRBV6-3 and TRBJ2-5; 12 positions match TRBD2. CDR3 length equals 16 residues. V was pared by 6 bases and J by 4 bases, with 9 bases of the junction left unmatched. Germline CDR1 reads MNHEY; CDR2 reads SVGEGT. The CDR3 region is CASSSPTSGRSETQYF. In nucleotides, the CDR3 is TGTGCCAGCAGCTCCCCGACTAGCGGGAGATCAGAGACCCAGTACTTC.

The V and J genes are TRBV11-2 and TRBJ2-6; possibly TRBD2 for D (5 bases). Germline V gene lookup returns CDR1 SGHAT and CDR2 FQNNGV. V was clipped by 8 bases and J by 3 bases, with 17 bases between them. This CDR3 is built from 16 residues. CDR3 protein: CASLSPGTFGANVLTF. CDR3 in DNA: TGTGCCAGCCTGTCTCCGGGAACTTTTGGGGCCAACGTCCTGACTTTC.

V and J are TRBV7-9 and TRBJ2-3; D is unclear. Germline V gene data show CDR1 as SEHNR and CDR2 as FQNEAQ (reference sequence). This CDR3 has 15 residues. The V and J ends lost 1 base and 3 bases respectively, with 11 bases between them. The CDR3 sequence: CASSLGSLKTDTQYF. The CDR3, as DNA: TGTGCCAGCAGCTTAGGCTCGCTAAAGACAGATACGCAGTATTTT.

V usage is TRBV7-2 and J usage is TRBJ1-2; weak D call: TRBD1 (6 bases). V gave up 5 bases and J gave up 0 bases, with 13 bases separating them. This CDR3 contains 15 residues. Germline values: CDR1 SGHTA, CDR2 FQGNSA. The CDR3 DNA reads TGTGCCAGCAGCAAGACAGGCATACCTAACTATGGCTACACCTTC. Its translation: CASSKTGIPNYGYTF.

This clone has just one count. This chain uses TRBV2 with TRBJ1-1; 12 bases map to TRBD1. The germline gives CDR1 SNHLY, CDR2 FYNNEI. The CDR3 contains 15 residues. The junction had 8 bases not matched to a gene; V was cut back by 8 bases and J by 4 bases. CDR3 in amino acids: CASLGQGALSTEAFF. The CDR3 DNA follows: TGTGCCAGCTTGGGACAGGGGGCCTTGAGCACTGAAGCTTTCTTT.

This clone came up once. The chain joins TRBV11-3 to TRBJ2-1; D remains ambiguous. Trimming removed 5 bases at V and 0 bases at J, with 14 bases between. The CDR3 length is 16 residues. Germline values: CDR1 SGHNT, CDR2 YENEEA. The CDR3 DNA sequence: TGTGCCAGCAGCCCCCGTATGGAGAGCTCCTACAATGAGCAGTTCTTC. It yields the protein CASSPRMESSYNEQFF.

The chain is built from TRBV12-3 or TRBV12-4 and TRBJ1-2; 7 bases map to TRBD1. The CDR3 has 13 residues. V shed 5 bases, J shed 5 bases, and the junction held 5 bases outside the gene matches. In DNA form, the CDR3 reads TGTGCCAGCAGTCCCGGGACAGCATATGGCTACACCTTC. It codes for CASSPGTAYGYTF.

V usage is TRBV30 and J usage is TRBJ1-6; the match to TRBD1 covers 7 bases. Germline V gene lookup returns CDR1 GTSNPN and CDR2 SVGIG (reference sequence). The CDR3 spans 13 residues. Trimming cost V 4 bases and J 12 bases; bases outside gene matches: 9. CDR3 loop: CAWTQFQGGPLHF. The CDR3 DNA sequence: TGTGCCTGGACTCAATTCCAGGGGGGACCCCTCCACTTT.